This TCR beta chain was recovered during a study of blood T cell repertoires in COVID-19 (TCRdb year 2020). About the full investigation: Samples covering the acute and convalescent phases of COVID-19 were provided by collaborators in the United States, Italy and Spain. The prospective study material was composed of cDNA or gDNA derived from T cells, B-cell-depleted T cells, or PBMCs. Subjects who had been exposed to COVID-19, were actively infected with it, or had recovered from it provided the deeply sampled blood TCRbeta repertoires that made up the dataset. A freely available public database, intended as a resource for researchers studying the immune response to SARS-CoV-2, is where the repertoires were released. The samples were drawn from the first 160 participants of the ongoing ImmuneRACE study and from some 1,300 subjects provided by 6 global collaborators. Sample metadata almost always included a de-identified subject ID, COVID-19 status, age in years and sex. HLA class I and class II types, where available, came from metadata supplied by the sample provider rather than from assay-based typing.

The paper's findings and limits, for the study overall: The quantity of clinical and demographic metadata differed by source and by participant and was supplied without curation.

In Seattle, one collaborating source enrolled patients while the infection was active and tracked those patients longitudinally over the course of disease. The collaborating institutions used their own protocols to collect whole blood in K2EDTA tubes. Collaborator samples were shipped for TCRbeta analysis as frozen whole blood, isolated PBMCs, or DNA extracted from either sample type. The germline V gene gives CDR1 as SGHRS and CDR2 as YFSETQ. The CDR3 contains 17 residues, cysteine and phenylalanine counted. Only the CDR3 part of the read is kept: 51 bases, read in frame from the first base. At the junction V is shortened by 0 bases and J by 8 bases; bases outside the gene matches: 13. This clone was seen a single time. The antigen it binds to is not known. One base away there is no much larger clone; base qualities are not given. TCRbeta CDR3 regions were amplified from genomic DNA by means of the immunoSEQ Assay, a bias-controlled multiplex PCR. The original methods were these. The number of nucleated cells in each sample was estimated by amplification of reference gene primers within the assay. Sequence reads were collapsed and filtered to measure the absolute abundance of every unique TCRbeta CDR3 rearrangement. Productive Simpson clonality was computed per sample as the square root of Simpson's diversity index over productive rearrangements. TCRdb re-hosts the immuneACCESS table, in-frame sequences only. Its copies lack some clones; in the studies checked, an unresolved V gene accounts for under half of them, and the cause for the rest is not known. The V and J calls and clone size come from that table; D and trimming were worked out from the DNA. The sample table records roughly 410,000 clones; roughly 90% of these occur just once. 1.5% to 1.7% of the sample goes to the ten largest clones.

The TCR sequence derives from a woman in her thirties or forties with COVID-19, enrolled during active disease. The rearrangement joined TRBV5-1 to TRBJ2-4, with 8 middle bases fitting TRBD1. The specimen was peripheral blood. The CDR3: CASSLDFRQGRSDIQYF. The nucleotide sequence is TGCGCCAGCAGCTTGGATTTCAGACAGGGGAGGAGCGACATTCAGTACTTC.